The entry below gives a single T cell receptor beta chain sequence along with its context. An end of the junction does not agree with germline; a read error may underlie this. Alongside blood RNA obtained from unsorted whole blood, germline DNA was also extracted. This sample was included in a study of tumor-infiltrating lymphocytes in primary liver carcinoma. This CDR3 is 16 amino acids long. Germline assignment: CDR1 MNHEY and CDR2 SVGAGI. From 500 to 600 ng of total RNA, TCR beta-specific cDNA was reverse-transcribed using a constant-region primer. It was through three nested multiplex PCR rounds of slightly modified ARM-PCR that TCR beta libraries arose. For approximately 10 cycles apiece, the opening two PCR rounds ran with TRBV1-TRBV30 forward primers and a C-beta reverse primer. Each CDR3 protein gets one entry after TCRdb re-called the multiplex PCR reads with MiXCR. Of about 200,000 distinct CDR3 sequences in the sample, almost 65% were seen once.

The chain carries TRBV6-5 and TRBJ2-7; the D gene is possibly TRBD1 (6 bases). The sample taken for sequencing was peripheral blood. The TCR comes from an older woman with primary liver carcinoma and hepatitis B virus infection. The CDR3 DNA reads TGTGCCAGCAGTTACTCGACTGAGACAGGCTCATACGAGCAGCACTTC. Protein: CASSYSTETGSYEQHF.